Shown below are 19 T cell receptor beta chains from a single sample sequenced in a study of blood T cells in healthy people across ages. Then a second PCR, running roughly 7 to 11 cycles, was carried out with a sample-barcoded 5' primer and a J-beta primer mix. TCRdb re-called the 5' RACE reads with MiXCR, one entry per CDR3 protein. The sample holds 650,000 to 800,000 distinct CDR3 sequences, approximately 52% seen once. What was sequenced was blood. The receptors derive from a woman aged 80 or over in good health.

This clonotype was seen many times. CDR3: CASSPGGGRKSGYTF. The CDR3 DNA is TGTGCCAGCAGTCCAGGGGGGGGGCGTAAGTCTGGCTACACCTTC. This rearrangement joins TRBV12-3 or TRBV12-4 to TRBJ1-2, with 7 bases that match TRBD1. CDR3 length: 15 residues. V dropped 5 bases and J dropped 7; count of bases not matched to a gene: 13.

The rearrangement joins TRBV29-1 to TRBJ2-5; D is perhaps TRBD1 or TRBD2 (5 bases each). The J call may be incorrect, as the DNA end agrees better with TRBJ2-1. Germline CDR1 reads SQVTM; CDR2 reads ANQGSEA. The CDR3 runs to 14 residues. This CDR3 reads CSVVGRGDQETQFF. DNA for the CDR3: TGCAGCGTTGTGGGTCGGGGCGACCAAGAGACCCAGTTCTTC.

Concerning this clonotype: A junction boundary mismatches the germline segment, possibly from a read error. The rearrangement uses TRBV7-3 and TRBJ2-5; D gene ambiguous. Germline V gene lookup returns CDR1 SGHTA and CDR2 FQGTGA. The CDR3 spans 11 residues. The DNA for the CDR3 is TGTGCTAGCAGCTTAGGCAAGGAGCAGTACTTC. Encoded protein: CASSLGKEQYF.

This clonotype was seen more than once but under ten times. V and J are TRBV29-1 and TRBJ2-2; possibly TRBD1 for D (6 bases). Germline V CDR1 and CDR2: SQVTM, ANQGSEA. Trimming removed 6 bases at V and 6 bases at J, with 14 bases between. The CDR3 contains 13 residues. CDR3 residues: CSVDHRDAGELFF. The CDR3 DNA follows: TGCAGCGTCGACCACAGGGACGCCGGGGAGCTGTTTTTT.

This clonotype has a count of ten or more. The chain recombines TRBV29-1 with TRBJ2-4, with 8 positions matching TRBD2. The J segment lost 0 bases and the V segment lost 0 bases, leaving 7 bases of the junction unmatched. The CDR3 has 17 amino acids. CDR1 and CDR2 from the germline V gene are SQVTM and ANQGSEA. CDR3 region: CSVEDRREVIAKNIQYF. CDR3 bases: TGCAGCGTTGAAGACAGGCGGGAGGTCATAGCCAAAAACATTCAGTACTTC. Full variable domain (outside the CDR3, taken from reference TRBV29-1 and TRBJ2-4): SAVISQKPSRDICQRGTSLTIQCQVDSQVTMMFWYRQQPGQSLTLIATANQGSEATYESGFVIDKFPISRPNLTFSTLTVSNMSPEDSSIYLCSVEDRREVIAKNIQYFGAGTRLSVL.

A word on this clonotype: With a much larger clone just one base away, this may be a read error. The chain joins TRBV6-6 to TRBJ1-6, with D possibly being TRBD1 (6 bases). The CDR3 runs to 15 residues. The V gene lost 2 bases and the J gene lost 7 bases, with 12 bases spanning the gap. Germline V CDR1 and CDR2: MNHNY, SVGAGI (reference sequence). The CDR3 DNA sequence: TGTGCCAGCAGTTACGCCGAGGGGGAGAATTCACCCCTCCACTTT. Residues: CASSYAEGENSPLHF.

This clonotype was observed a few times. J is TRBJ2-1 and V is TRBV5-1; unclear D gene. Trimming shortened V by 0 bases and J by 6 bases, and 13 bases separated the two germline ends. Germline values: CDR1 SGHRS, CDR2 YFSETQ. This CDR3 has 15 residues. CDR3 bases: TGCGCCAGCAGCTTGGAAGGGATTATTATCAATGAGCAGTTCTTC. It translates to CASSLEGIIINEQFF.

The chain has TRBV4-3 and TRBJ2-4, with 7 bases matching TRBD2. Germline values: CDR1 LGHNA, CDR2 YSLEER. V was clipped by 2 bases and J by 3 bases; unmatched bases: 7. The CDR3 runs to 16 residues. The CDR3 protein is CASSQNRQRGKNIQYF. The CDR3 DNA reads TGCGCCAGCAGCCAAAACAGACAGCGGGGCAAAAACATTCAGTACTTC.

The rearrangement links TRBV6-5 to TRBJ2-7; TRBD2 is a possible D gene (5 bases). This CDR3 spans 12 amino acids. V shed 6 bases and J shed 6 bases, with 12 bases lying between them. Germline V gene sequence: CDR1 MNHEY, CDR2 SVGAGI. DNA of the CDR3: TGTGCCAGCAGCCAAGAGGGCTCCGAGCAGTACTTC. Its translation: CASSQEGSEQYF.

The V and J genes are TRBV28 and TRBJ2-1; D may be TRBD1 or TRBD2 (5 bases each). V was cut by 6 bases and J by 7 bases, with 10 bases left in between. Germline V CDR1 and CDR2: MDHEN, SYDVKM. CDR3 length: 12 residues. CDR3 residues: CASRQEGNEQFF. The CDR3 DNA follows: TGTGCCAGCAGACAAGAGGGGAATGAGCAGTTCTTC.

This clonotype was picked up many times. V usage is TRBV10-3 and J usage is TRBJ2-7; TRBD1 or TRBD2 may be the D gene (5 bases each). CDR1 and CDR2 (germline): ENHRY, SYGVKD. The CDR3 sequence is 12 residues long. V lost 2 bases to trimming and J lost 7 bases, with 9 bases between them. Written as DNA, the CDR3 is TGTGCCATCAGTGAGCGGGGCTGGGAGCAGTACTTC. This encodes CAISERGWEQYF.

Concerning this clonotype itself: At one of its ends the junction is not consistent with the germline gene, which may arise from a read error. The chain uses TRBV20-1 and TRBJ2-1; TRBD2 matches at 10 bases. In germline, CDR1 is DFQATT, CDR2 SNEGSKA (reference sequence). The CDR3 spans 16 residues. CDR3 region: CSAGDQASGGYNEQFF. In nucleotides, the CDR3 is TGCAGTGCTGGAGACCAAGCTAGCGGGGGATACAATGAGCAGTTCTTC.

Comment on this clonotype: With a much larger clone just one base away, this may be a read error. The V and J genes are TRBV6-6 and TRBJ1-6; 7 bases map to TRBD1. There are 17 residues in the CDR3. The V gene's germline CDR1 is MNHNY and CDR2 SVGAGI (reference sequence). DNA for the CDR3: TGTGTCAGCAGACGGGGACAGATAAGCTCCTATAATTCACCCCTCCACTTT. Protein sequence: CVSRRGQISSYNSPLHF.

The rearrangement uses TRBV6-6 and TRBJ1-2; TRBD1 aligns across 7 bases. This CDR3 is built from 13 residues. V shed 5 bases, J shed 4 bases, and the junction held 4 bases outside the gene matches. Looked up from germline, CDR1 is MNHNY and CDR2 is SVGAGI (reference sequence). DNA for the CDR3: TGTGCCAGCAGTGGGACAGAGGCCTATGGCTACACCTTC. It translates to CASSGTEAYGYTF.

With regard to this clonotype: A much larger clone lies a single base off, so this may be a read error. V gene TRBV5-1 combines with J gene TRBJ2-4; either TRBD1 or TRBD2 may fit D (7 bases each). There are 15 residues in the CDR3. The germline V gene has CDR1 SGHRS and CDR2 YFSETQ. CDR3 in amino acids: CTTSFQGGAKNIQYF. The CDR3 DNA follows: TGCACCACCTCATTCCAGGGGGGGGCCAAAAACATTCAGTACTTC.

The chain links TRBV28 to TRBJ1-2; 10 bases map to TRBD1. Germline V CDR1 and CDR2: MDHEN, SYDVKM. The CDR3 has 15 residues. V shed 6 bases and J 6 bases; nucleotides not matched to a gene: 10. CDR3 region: CASRSVKTGGDGYTF. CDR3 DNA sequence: TGTGCCAGCAGATCAGTTAAGACAGGGGGCGATGGCTACACCTTC.

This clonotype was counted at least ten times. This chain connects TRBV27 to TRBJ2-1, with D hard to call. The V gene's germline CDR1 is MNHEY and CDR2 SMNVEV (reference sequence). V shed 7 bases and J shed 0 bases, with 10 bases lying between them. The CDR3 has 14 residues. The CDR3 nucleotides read TGTGCCAGCATGAGGCAGAGCTCCTACAATGAGCAGTTCTTC. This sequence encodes CASMRQSSYNEQFF.

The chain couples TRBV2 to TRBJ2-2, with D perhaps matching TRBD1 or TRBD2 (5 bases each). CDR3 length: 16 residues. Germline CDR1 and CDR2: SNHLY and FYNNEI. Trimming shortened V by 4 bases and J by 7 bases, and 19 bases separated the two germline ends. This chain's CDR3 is CASSAGTGRGVGELFF. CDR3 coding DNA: TGTGCCAGCAGTGCAGGGACGGGCCGAGGTGTCGGGGAGCTGTTTTTT.

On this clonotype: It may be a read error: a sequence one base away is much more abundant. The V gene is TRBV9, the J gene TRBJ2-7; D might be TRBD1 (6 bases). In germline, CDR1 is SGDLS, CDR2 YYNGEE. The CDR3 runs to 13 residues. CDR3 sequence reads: CASRSRGFYERYF. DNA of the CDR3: TGTGCCAGCAGGAGCAGGGGATTCTACGAGCGGTACTTC.